This T cell receptor beta chain was sequenced during a study of cytomegalovirus exposure and HLA in healthy donors. The wider study: There were 100 million to 120 million unique TCR beta sequences, drawn from around 180 million T cells, in an earlier analysis. Of around 400 genotyped donors, 81% grouped in the Caucasian-associated ancestry cluster.

In the PCR, 60 Vbeta and 13 Jbeta primers were used. Libraries were prepared by immunoSEQ multiplex PCR; TCRdb keeps only in-frame clonotypes and omits some of them. In the table there are roughly 150,000 clones, about four fifths of which are singletons. Whole-study findings and limits: The study flagged fewer than 200 TCR beta chains as cytomegalovirus-associated.

Comments on this clone: Its antigen remains unidentified.

With 8 bases clipped from V and 5 bases from J, the junction kept 5 bases outside the gene matches. The CDR3 runs 12 residues. Germline V lookup: CDR1 SGHVS, CDR2 FNYEAQ. V usage is TRBV7-6 and J usage is TRBJ1-1; 7 bases are shared with TRBD1. Sequencing was performed on PBMCs. The receptor comes from a male donor in good health and CMV-seronegative. The CDR3 spells CASGPGGTEAFF. Here the CDR3 DNA reads TGTGCCAGCGGACCAGGGGGAACTGAAGCTTTCTTT.